This T cell receptor (beta chain) is from a study of OX40 agonist ivuxolimab in advanced cancers. Study-wide points: On average, a greater number of expanded clones characterised CD8+ T cells relative to CD4+.

Germline V lookup: CDR1 LNHNV, CDR2 YYDKDF (reference sequence). Trimming took 0 bases from V and 5 from J, leaving 17 bases between them. CDR3 length equals 17 residues. Assay used: immunoSEQ multiplex PCR; TCRdb lists only in-frame clones, some missing. The sample yields tens of thousands of clones, 85% seen once. Of note for this clone: The antigen remains unidentified.

This chain connects TRBV15 to TRBJ1-5; tentatively, D is TRBD1 (6 bases). Sequenced here: CD4+ or CD8+ T cells sorted from blood, sampled in a trial of the OX40 agonist ivuxolimab. The sequence was collected from an adult with an advanced solid tumor such as melanoma, head and neck, liver or kidney cancer. The CDR3 reads CATSRDLSGDGYQPQHF. The CDR3, as DNA: TGTGCCACCAGCAGAGATCTCTCAGGGGATGGGTATCAGCCCCAGCATTTT.